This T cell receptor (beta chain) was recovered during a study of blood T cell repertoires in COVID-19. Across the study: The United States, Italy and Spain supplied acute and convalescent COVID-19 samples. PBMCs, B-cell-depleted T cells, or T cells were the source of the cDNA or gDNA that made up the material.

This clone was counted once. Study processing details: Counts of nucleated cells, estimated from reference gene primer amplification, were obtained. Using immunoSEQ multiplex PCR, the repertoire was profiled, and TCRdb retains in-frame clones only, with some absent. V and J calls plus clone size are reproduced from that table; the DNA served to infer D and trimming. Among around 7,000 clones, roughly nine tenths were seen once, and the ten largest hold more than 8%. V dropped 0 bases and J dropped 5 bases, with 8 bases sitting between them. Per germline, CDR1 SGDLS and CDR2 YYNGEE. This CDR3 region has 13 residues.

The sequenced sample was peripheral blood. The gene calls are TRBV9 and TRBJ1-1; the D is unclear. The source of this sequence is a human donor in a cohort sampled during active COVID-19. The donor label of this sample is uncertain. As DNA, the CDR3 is TGTGCCAGCAGCGTAGTTCAGGAAACTGAAGCTTTCTTT. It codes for CASSVVQETEAFF. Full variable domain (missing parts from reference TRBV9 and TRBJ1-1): DSGVTQTPKHLITATGQRVTLRCSPRSGDLSVYWYQQSLDQGLQFLIQYYNGEERAKGNILERFSAQQFPDLHSELNLSSLELGDSALYFCASSVVQETEAFFGQGTRLTVV.